Listed here is a single TCR beta chain. V gave up 3 bases and J gave up 1 base, with 10 bases separating them. Germline loops: CDR1 DFQATT, CDR2 SNEGSKA (reference sequence). This CDR3 is 14 amino acids long. Living in 20 to 30 US areas, the participants were between roughly 18 and 89 years of age. Clones were read by immunoSEQ multiplex PCR, and TCRdb kept only the in-frame ones, dropping some. The sample has about 210,000 clones; around 90% are singletons. The sample belongs to a study of blood T cell repertoires in COVID-19. Study details: The analysed material was cDNA or gDNA that came from T cells, B-cell-depleted T cells, or PBMCs.

Source material: PBMCs or T cells enriched from blood (not recorded which). The source of this sequence is a man aged 18 to 30 with acute COVID-19. The chain couples TRBV20-1 to TRBJ1-3; tentatively, D is TRBD1 (5 bases). CDR3 in amino acids: CSASTGYSGNTIYF. The CDR3 DNA follows: TGCAGTGCTAGTACAGGTTATTCTGGAAACACCATATATTTT.